The entry below gives a single T cell receptor beta chain sequence along with its context. CDR1 is SNHLY and CDR2 is FYNNEI in the germline V gene. This CDR3 has 13 amino acids. The V gene lost 4 bases and the J gene lost 3 bases, with 9 bases spanning the gap. TCRdb's table, derived via immunoSEQ multiplex PCR, lists solely in-frame clones and lacks some. In the table there are around 100,000 clones, less than 85% of which are singletons. The data derive from a study of blood T cell repertoires in COVID-19. Looking at the study overall: Samples of COVID-19 (acute and convalescent) were obtained from the United States, Italy and Spain.

The sample was peripheral blood. The TCR sequence derives from a human donor in a cohort sampled during active COVID-19. This chain joins TRBV2 and TRBJ2-5, with D possibly matching TRBD1 (5 bases). The DNA of the CDR3 is TGTGCCAGCAGTGTAGACAGCGAAGAGACCCAGTACTTC. Translating gives CASSVDSEETQYF.